The 16 T cell receptor beta chains listed next were all sequenced from one sample in a study of T cells expressing NK-cell markers. TCRdb derives one entry per CDR3 protein from the 5' RACE reads, leaving out DNA. The listing contains approximately 550,000 distinct CDR3 sequences. Material: blood T cells: a sorted CD56 or NKG2C T cell subset, CD4+ or CD8+ T cells, or bulk PBMC T cells (not recorded which). Receptors originate from a man aged 18 to 35 in good health.

This chain uses TRBV7-9 with TRBJ2-1; no DNA is available, so the TRBD2 call from TCRdb remains unchecked. CDR1 and CDR2 (germline): SEHNR, FQNEAQ (reference sequence). The CDR3 contains 14 residues. Here the CDR3 reads CASSYLMGRNEQFF.

The rearrangement uses TRBV5-5 and TRBJ2-1; TCRdb selects TRBD1, and the lack of DNA leaves this call unchecked. This CDR3 contains 17 residues. Germline values: CDR1 SGHKS, CDR2 YYEKEE (reference sequence). The CDR3 reads CASSNVRDPFPSLEQFF.

This CDR3 reads CASTSETAYEQYF. The chain recombines TRBV30 with TRBJ2-7; TCRdb gives TRBD2 as the D gene, but with no DNA this cannot be confirmed. Per the germline V gene, CDR1 is GTSNPN and CDR2 is SVGIG (reference sequence). The CDR3 totals 13 residues.

The chain is built from TRBV12-3 or TRBV12-4 and TRBJ2-2; with no DNA, the TCRdb D assignment of TRBD2 cannot be verified. The CDR3 has 17 residues. CDR3 residues: CASSRRIAGVVTGELFF.

This chain connects TRBV18 to TRBJ2-1; TCRdb proposes TRBD2, but this gene call is untestable without DNA. This CDR3 has 15 amino acids. The germline gives CDR1 KGHSH, CDR2 LQKENI. The chain's CDR3 is CASSPLAGGPNEQFF. Complete variable domain (other parts from reference TRBV18 and TRBJ2-1): NAGVMQNPRHLVRRRGQEARLRCSPMKGHSHVYWYRQLPEEGLKFMVYLQKENIIDESGMPKERFSAEFPKEGPSILRIQQVVRGDSAAYFCASSPLAGGPNEQFFGPGTRLTVL.

The chain is built from TRBV20-1 and TRBJ2-5; TCRdb's D call of TRBD1 is untestable without DNA. The CDR3 is made up of 13 amino acids. Germline-derived CDR1 and CDR2 are DFQATT and SNEGSKA (reference sequence). CDR3 loop: CSARRRGQETQYF.

This chain uses TRBV5-5 with TRBJ2-3; lacking DNA, the TRBD2 call made by TCRdb goes unchecked. This CDR3 region has 16 residues. The germline V gene encodes CDR1 SGHKS and CDR2 YYEKEE (reference sequence). CDR3 protein: CASSPRLATSTDTQYF.

J is TRBJ2-7 and V is TRBV12-2; without DNA, the TCRdb call of TRBD1 cannot be checked. TRBV12-2 is a pseudogene segment. The CDR3 loop spans 17 amino acids. The chain's CDR3 is CASRLRERDRGAYEQYF.

The chain joins TRBV7-8 to TRBJ1-4; TCRdb lists TRBD1, though no DNA is available to test this call. This CDR3 is built from 14 residues. Per germline, CDR1 SGHVS and CDR2 FQNEAQ. The CDR3 here is CASGYRGTNEKLFF.

This chain uses TRBV12-3 or TRBV12-4 with TRBJ1-5; TCRdb names TRBD1, which stays unverified in the absence of DNA. The CDR3 extends over 16 amino acids. The CDR3: CASSLRSGGPNQPQHF.

This chain joins TRBV12-3 or TRBV12-4 and TRBJ2-7; TCRdb calls TRBD1, which cannot be checked without DNA. This CDR3 comprises 14 residues. The CDR3 sequence is CASSLDRQFYEQYF.

The V gene is TRBV5-1, the J gene TRBJ2-2. CDR3 length: 14 amino acids. CDR1 is SGHRS, CDR2 YFSETQ, per germline. CDR3 residues: CASSVRRVTGELFF. Combining the CDR3 with reference TRBV5-1 and TRBJ2-2 gives the whole variable domain KAGVTQTPRYLIKTRGQQVTLSCSPISGHRSVSWYQQTPGQGLQFLFEYFSETQRNKGNFPGRFSGRQFSNSRSEMNVSTLELGDSALYLCASSVRRVTGELFFGEGSRLTVL.

The V call is TRBV12-3 or TRBV12-4, the J call TRBJ1-1; with no DNA, the TCRdb D assignment of TRBD1 cannot be verified. The CDR3 has 15 amino acids. This CDR3 is CASSPTTGPNTEAFF.

The chain combines TRBV4-2 with TRBJ2-3; the D gene TCRdb calls, TRBD2, cannot be checked with no DNA. The CDR3 length is 17 residues. Per germline, CDR1 LGHNA and CDR2 YNFKEQ. CDR3 protein: CASSQGGSGLAGDTQYF.

The rearrangement links TRBV5-8 to TRBJ2-7; TCRdb's D call of TRBD1 is untestable without DNA. The germline gives CDR1 SGHTS, CDR2 YDEGEE. The CDR3 contains 15 residues. The CDR3 sequence is CASSLLPGESYEQYF.

V is TRBV13 and J is TRBJ1-3. This CDR3 has 11 residues. Germline CDR1 PRHDT, CDR2 FYEKMQ (reference sequence). The chain's CDR3 is CASSLANTIYF.